What follows describes a single T cell receptor (beta chain). The antigen it binds to is not known. Base-call qualities are not available, and no considerably larger clone is one nucleotide away. These data originate in a study of PD-L1 blockade in urothelial cancer (dated by TCRdb to the late 2010s). About the study as a whole: Every patient began therapy at some point between 2014 and 2015 and was given atezolizumab 1,200 mg intravenously every 3 weeks. Twenty-five of 29 patients were males with bladder-origin urothelial cancer, and about 65% of the 29 reported a prior smoking history. An ECOG performance status of 0 or 1 was recorded for the patients, and 0 to 3 prior chemotherapy regimens had been received by the patients. Blood samples were analyzed 3 weeks after the start of treatment (second dose) and 6 weeks after the start of treatment. Blood samples gave median yields of about 140,000 T cells and over 80,000 unique TCRs, along with a median clonality of 0.080. The study was an exploratory multi-omic analysis of somatic, immune and clinical correlates of response to PD-L1 blockade with atezolizumab in urothelial cancer. Pretreatment tumor samples, along with matched peripheral blood collected serially before and after atezolizumab treatment, underwent TCR sequencing. Durable clinical benefit was defined as a progression-free survival longer than 6 months, and TCR features were additionally tested against progression-free survival and overall survival. Whole exome sequencing and RNA sequencing of pretreatment tumors were performed alongside TCR sequencing in the same patients. Roughly 10 patients achieved durable clinical benefit and approximately 20 did not. Twenty-nine patients had pretreatment blood TCR-seq, around 25 had at least one posttreatment blood collection, and around 25 had tumor TCR-seq.

Synthetic TCR analog templates were spiked into each PCR to estimate absolute template abundance from read counts. The immunoSEQ assay was used to amplify TCRbeta CDR3 regions from genomic DNA with bias-controlled V and J gene primers. Sequencing of rearranged TCRbeta segments was performed at approximately 20X coverage. Under the source paper's analysis protocol: Clustering was used to correct sequencing errors, and CDR3s were annotated against IMGT to assign V, D and J genes. Downstream analyses used only productive TCRbeta rearrangements and left out out-of-frame or stop-codon sequences. Clonality was calculated as one minus the Shannon entropy normalized by the log of the number of unique productive sequences. Fisher's exact test with Benjamini-Hochberg correction, at a threshold of adjusted p below 0.01, was used to find clones that differed between time points or between blood and tumor. In its TCRdb copy, this immuneACCESS table keeps in-frame sequences only and misses some clones. Where compared with another copy, unresolved V genes explain less than half of these, and the others have no known cause. D and trimming were read from the DNA, whereas the V and J calls and clone size are those reported in that table. This sample comprises 44,000 or so clones, about four fifths of them detected only once. Approximately 3% of the sample belongs to the ten largest clones.

The cohort included about 27 patients with locally advanced or metastatic urothelial carcinoma who were treated at Memorial Sloan Kettering on a trial protocol. Peripheral blood mononuclear cells were collected pretreatment and during treatment, at between 1 and 8 total time points per patient. The Qiagen DNeasy Blood extraction kit was used to purify genomic DNA from total PBMCs and tumor samples. PBMCs were collected pretreatment and during treatment, and were isolated and stored as previously described. Broad study findings and their caveats: Because the sample size was small (n ≈ 27) and many exploratory analyses were performed, the results are intended to be hypothesis-generating. Greater expansion of tumor-associated TCR clones in peripheral blood 3 weeks after the start of treatment was observed in patients with durable benefit (n of about 20, p = 0.022). A pretreatment peripheral blood TCR clonality below the median was linked to improved progression-free and overall survival.

Trimming takes 7 bases from V and 1 base from J, and the germline ends sit 13 bases apart. Reading from cysteine to phenylalanine, the CDR3 counts 14 amino acids. The entry retains the CDR3 DNA only, 42 bases that are in frame from base 1. For CDR1 and CDR2, the germline V gene (reference sequence) lists SEHNR and FQNEAQ. The rearranged segments are TRBV7-9 and TRBJ1-1; 6 matching bases give a weak D call of TRBD1. The sample here was PBMCs, taken around atezolizumab (anti-PD-L1) treatment. The receptor's source is a man aged 70-80 years with urothelial cancer. The CDR3 corresponds to CASTPRTANTEAFF. Read as DNA, the sequence is TGTGCCAGCACCCCGCGGACAGCGAACACTGAAGCTTTCTTT. The CDR3, completed at both ends by the reference TRBV7-9 and TRBJ1-1 genes, gives the full variable domain DTGVSQNPRHKITKRGQNVTFRCDPISEHNRLYWYRQTLGQGPEFLTYFQNEAQLEKSRLLSDRFSAERPKGSFSTLEIQRTEQGDSAMYLCASTPRTANTEAFFGQGTRLTVV.